These 21 T cell receptor beta chains were sequenced from one sample in a study of T cell responses to AZD1222 COVID-19 vaccine. Method: immunoSEQ multiplex PCR; TCRdb's copy keeps in-frame clones and lacks some. Here the sample spans 80,000 to 100,000 clones, around nine tenths being singletons. Sequencing used peripheral blood, obtained 28 days after the second AZD1222 dose. All receptors derive from an adult who received the AZD1222 COVID-19 vaccine.

This chain links TRBV28 with TRBJ2-7; the match to TRBD2 covers 12 bases. From germline, CDR1 is MDHEN and CDR2 SYDVKM. V lost 3 bases and J lost 7; bases outside the gene matches: 1. This CDR3 is built from 13 residues. CDR3 nucleotide sequence: TGTGCCAGCAGTTTCCTAGCGGGGGGGGAGCAGTACTTC. Its protein is CASSFLAGGEQYF.

The chain couples TRBV25-1 to TRBJ1-4; D ambiguous. Trimming removed 2 bases from V and 0 bases from J, with 7 bases in between. This CDR3 is built from 15 residues. The V gene's germline CDR1 is MGHDK and CDR2 SYGVNS. In nucleotides, the CDR3 is TGTGCCAGCAGTGAACGGCGGGCAACTAATGAAAAACTGTTTTTT. Translating gives CASSERRATNEKLFF.

The chain uses TRBV6-1 and TRBJ1-2; D not certain. The ends were cut back, 2 bases at V and 2 bases at J, with 9 bases in the middle. The CDR3 is 14 residues long. Germline lookup yields CDR1 MNHNS and CDR2 SASEGT. Here the CDR3 reads CASSEPGGNYGYTF. Written as DNA, the CDR3 is TGTGCCAGCAGTGAACCGGGAGGGAACTATGGCTACACCTTC.

The chain employs TRBV29-1 and TRBJ2-5; TRBD2 matches 8 bases. The germline gives CDR1 SQVTM, CDR2 ANQGSEA. V dropped 8 bases and J dropped 4; count of bases not matched to a gene: 6. The CDR3 contains 12 residues. This CDR3 is CSCAGGLETQYF. The CDR3, as DNA: TGCAGCTGCGCGGGGGGTCTAGAGACCCAGTACTTC.

Regarding this clone: Other DNA sequences in the same sample also yield this CDR3. This rearrangement joins TRBV11-3 to TRBJ2-2; 9 positions agree with TRBD2. This CDR3 spans 16 amino acids. J was trimmed by 3 bases and V by 11 bases; bases with no gene match: 13. The germline V gene has CDR1 SGHNT and CDR2 YENEEA. The CDR3 DNA is TGTGCCTGGGGGGGTCGGCGGGGGGGCGACACCGGGGAGCTGTTTTTT. Translation: CAWGGRRGGDTGELFF.

The chain couples TRBV10-3 to TRBJ2-3, with D perhaps matching TRBD1 (7 bases). Germline CDR1 and CDR2: ENHRY and SYGVKD. The CDR3 is 16 amino acids. With 5 bases removed from V and 6 bases from J, the gap between germline ends came to 21 bases. CDR3: CAISQGGRDIFDTQYF. In DNA form, the CDR3 reads TGTGCCATCAGTCAGGGGGGCAGGGATATTTTTGATACGCAGTATTTT.

A single count supports this clone. The chain combines TRBV6-4 with TRBJ1-2; no firm D call. The CDR3 runs 12 residues. V shed 0 bases and J shed 1 base, with 0 bases lying between them. Germline values: CDR1 MRHNA, CDR2 SNTAGT. The CDR3 DNA reads TGTGCCAGCAGTGACTCTAACTATGGCTACACCTTC. The encoded protein is CASSDSNYGYTF.

This chain connects TRBV6-2 or TRBV6-3 to TRBJ2-7, with 8 bases matching TRBD1. CDR3 length equals 12 residues. Losses at the gene ends were 6 bases for V and 6 bases for J; bases not matched to a gene: 4. Per germline, CDR1 MNHEY and CDR2 SVGEGT. CDR3 sequence (DNA): TGTGCCAGCAGCTTCGACAGGGGCGAGCAGTACTTC. Encoded protein: CASSFDRGEQYF.

This clone was observed a single time. This rearrangement joins TRBV11-2 to TRBJ1-6, with unresolved D. Germline V CDR1 and CDR2: SGHAT, FQNNGV. The germline V and J ends were trimmed by 3 bases and 9 bases, with 6 bases remaining between them. This CDR3 contains 12 residues. CDR3 sequence reads: CASSFEFSPLHF. The DNA for the CDR3 is TGTGCCAGCAGCTTTGAATTTTCACCCCTCCACTTT.

The J gene is TRBJ2-3, the V gene TRBV12-3 or TRBV12-4, with D unclear. This CDR3 region has 11 residues. Trimming left V 8 bases short and J 2 bases short, with 5 bases between. CDR3 amino acids: CASGFTDTQYF. Written as DNA, the CDR3 is TGTGCCAGCGGGTTCACAGATACGCAGTATTTT.

The chain uses TRBV10-3 and TRBJ2-5; D not certain. The CDR3 contains 14 residues. Germline CDR1 ENHRY, CDR2 SYGVKD. V was clipped by 4 bases and J by 3 bases, with 12 bases between them. The chain's CDR3 is CAISVSGDEETQYF. In nucleotides, the CDR3 is TGTGCCATCAGTGTAAGTGGGGATGAAGAGACCCAGTACTTC.

A few counts support this clone. The chain joins TRBV28 to TRBJ2-1; D call uncertain. Trimming removed 8 bases from V and 8 bases from J, with 13 bases in between. This CDR3 is 12 amino acids long. Germline CDR1 is MDHEN and CDR2 is SYDVKM. The CDR3 DNA reads TGTGCCAGCGTTTCTTCGAGCCATGAGCAGTTCTTC. Translation: CASVSSSHEQFF.

This chain connects TRBV18 to TRBJ1-1; unclear D gene. The germline V gene encodes CDR1 KGHSH and CDR2 LQKENI. There are 12 residues in the CDR3. Trimming took off 5 bases at V and 6 bases at J, with 10 bases between the two ends. The chain's CDR3 is CASSRVGSEAFF. CDR3 bases: TGTGCCAGCTCAAGGGTAGGTTCTGAAGCTTTCTTT.

The genes are TRBV5-4 and TRBJ2-2, with D possibly matching TRBD2 (5 bases). Germline V lookup: CDR1 SGHNT, CDR2 YYREEE (reference sequence). The length of the CDR3 is 14 residues. V was trimmed by 1 base and J by 5 bases, leaving 9 bases between them. CDR3 bases: TGTGCCAGCAGCTTGTTAGGCGGGACCGGGGAGCTGTTTTTT. Translated: CASSLLGGTGELFF.

The J gene is TRBJ2-7, the V gene TRBV11-3; weak D call: TRBD1 (6 bases). Per germline, CDR1 SGHNT and CDR2 YENEEA. V dropped 5 bases and J dropped 3 bases, with 11 bases sitting between them. The CDR3 sequence is 13 residues long. CDR3 sequence: CASSPGQHYEQYF. The DNA for the CDR3 is TGTGCCAGCAGCCCTGGACAGCACTACGAGCAGTACTTC.

V gene TRBV27 combines with J gene TRBJ2-5; D not resolved. Germline V lookup: CDR1 MNHEY, CDR2 SMNVEV (reference sequence). Trimming left V 4 bases short and J 3 bases short, with 9 bases between. The length of the CDR3 is 13 residues. The CDR3 coding sequence is TGTGCCAGCAGTTCGTGGGAAAAAGAGACCCAGTACTTC. As protein: CASSSWEKETQYF.

A few counts support this clone. The rearrangement links TRBV15 to TRBJ1-6; the match to TRBD1 covers 11 bases. Unmatched junction bases numbered 1, after V lost 8 bases and J lost 7 bases. CDR3 size: 13 residues. Germline lookup yields CDR1 LNHNV and CDR2 YYDKDF (reference sequence). CDR3 nucleotide sequence: TGTGCCACCCGGGACAGGGGGAATTCACCCCTCCACTTT. The encoded protein is CATRDRGNSPLHF.

The rearrangement uses TRBV27 and TRBJ2-7; D is unresolved. Per the germline V gene, CDR1 is MNHEY and CDR2 is SMNVEV (reference sequence). This CDR3 has 11 amino acids. V was pared by 11 bases and J by 4 bases, with 12 bases between. The CDR3 loop reads CAVLAVYEQYF. The CDR3 DNA is TGTGCCGTCTTGGCGGTGTACGAGCAGTACTTC.

V and J are TRBV7-2 and TRBJ1-1; unclear D gene. Deletions cut 2 bases from V and 4 bases from J, with 11 bases between. The CDR3 consists of 14 residues. The V gene's germline CDR1 is SGHTA and CDR2 FQGNSA. CDR3 coding DNA: TGTGCCAGCAGCTTAAGGGCCCGGGGCACTGAAGCTTTCTTT. As protein: CASSLRARGTEAFF.

The J gene is TRBJ1-4, the V gene TRBV4-3; the D gene is possibly TRBD1 (5 bases). CDR1 is LGHNA, CDR2 YSLEER, per germline. The CDR3 runs to 14 residues. V lost 4 bases and J 6 bases, leaving 12 bases between the germline ends. The CDR3 sequence is CASSLSGTDEKLFF. CDR3 sequence (DNA): TGCGCCAGCAGCCTCTCAGGGACGGATGAAAAACTGTTTTTT.

The chain is built from TRBV12-5 and TRBJ1-2; tentatively, D is TRBD1 (6 bases). The CDR3 covers 16 residues. Germline CDR1 and CDR2: LGHNT and FRNRAP. Trimming pared 2 bases from V and 3 bases from J, leaving 16 bases between. CDR3 sequence: CASGLSFRGVDYGYTF. CDR3 sequence (DNA): TGTGCTAGTGGTTTGTCTTTCAGGGGTGTGGACTATGGCTACACCTTC. Complete variable domain (other parts from reference TRBV12-5 and TRBJ1-2): DARVTQTPRHKVTEMGQEVTMRCQPILGHNTVFWYRQTMMQGLELLAYFRNRAPLDDSGMPKDRFSAEMPDATLATLKIQPSEPRDSAVYFCASGLSFRGVDYGYTFGSGTRLTVV.